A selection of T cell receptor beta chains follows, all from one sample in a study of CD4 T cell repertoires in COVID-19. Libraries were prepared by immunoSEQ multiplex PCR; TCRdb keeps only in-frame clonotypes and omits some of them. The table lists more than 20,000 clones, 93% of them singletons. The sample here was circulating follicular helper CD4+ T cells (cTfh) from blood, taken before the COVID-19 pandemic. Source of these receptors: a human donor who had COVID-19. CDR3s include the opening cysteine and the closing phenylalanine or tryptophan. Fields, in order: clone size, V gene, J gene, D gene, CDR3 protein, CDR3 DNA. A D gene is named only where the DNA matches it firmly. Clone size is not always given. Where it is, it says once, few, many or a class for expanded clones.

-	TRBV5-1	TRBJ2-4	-	CASSLGSLAKNIQYF	TGCGCCAGCAGCTTGGGAAGCCTAGCCAAAAACATTCAGTACTTC
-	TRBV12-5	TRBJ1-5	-	CASGSTPGGIGNQPQHF	TGTGCTAGTGGTTCCACCCCGGGGGGTATCGGCAATCAGCCCCAGCATTTT
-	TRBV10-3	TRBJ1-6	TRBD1	CAVSRTGMSSYNSPLHF	TGTGCCGTCTCCCGGACAGGGATGAGCTCCTATAATTCACCCCTCCACTTT
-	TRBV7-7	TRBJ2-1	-	CASSQGSSYNEQFF	TGTGCCAGCAGCCAGGGGAGCTCCTACAATGAGCAGTTCTTC
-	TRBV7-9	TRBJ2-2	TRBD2	CASSSGLAGATGELFF	TGTGCCAGCAGCTCCGGACTAGCGGGAGCCACCGGGGAGCTGTTTTTT
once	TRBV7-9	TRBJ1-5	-	CASSPQGGQLNQPQHF	TGTGCCAGCAGCCCACAAGGTGGACAGCTGAATCAGCCCCAGCATTTT
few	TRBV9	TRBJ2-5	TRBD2	CASSVSLAGKTQYF	TGTGCCAGCAGCGTAAGTCTAGCGGGGAAGACCCAGTACTTC
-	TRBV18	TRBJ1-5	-	CASSYTAFRDHNQPQHF	TGTGCCAGCTCCTACACCGCGTTCAGGGATCACAATCAGCCCCAGCATTTT
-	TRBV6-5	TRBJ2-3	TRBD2	CASSKAGGGTDTQYF	TGTGCCAGTTCTAAAGCGGGGGGTGGCACAGATACGCAGTATTTT
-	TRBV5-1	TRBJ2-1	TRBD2	CASSLGASGRVNEQFF	TGCGCCAGCAGCTTGGGGGCTAGCGGGAGGGTGAATGAGCAGTTCTTC
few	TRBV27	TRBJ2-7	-	CASSLRELYEQYF	TGTGCCAGCAGTTTGCGCGAACTCTACGAGCAGTACTTC
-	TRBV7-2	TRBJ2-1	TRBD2	CASSPRTSGSSYNEQFF	TGTGCCAGCAGCCCAAGGACTAGCGGGAGCTCCTACAATGAGCAGTTCTTC
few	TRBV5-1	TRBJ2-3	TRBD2	CASSLGTSLDTQYF	TGCGCCAGCAGCTTGGGGACTAGTCTAGATACGCAGTATTTT
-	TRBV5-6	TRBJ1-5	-	CASSWGGVPNQPQHF	TGTGCCAGCAGCTGGGGGGGGGTGCCAAATCAGCCCCAGCATTTT
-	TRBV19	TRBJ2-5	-	CASSMSGTPRETQYF	TGTGCCAGTAGTATGTCCGGGACTCCGAGGGAGACCCAGTACTTC
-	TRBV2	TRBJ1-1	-	CASSEAWGADTEAFF	TGTGCCAGCAGTGAAGCATGGGGCGCGGACACTGAAGCTTTCTTT
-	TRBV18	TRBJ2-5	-	CASSPTGEVTKETQYF	TGTGCCAGCTCCCCAACCGGGGAGGTAACAAAAGAGACCCAGTACTTC
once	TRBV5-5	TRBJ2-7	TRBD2	CASSLRAGGFEQYF	TGTGCCAGCAGCCTCCGGGCGGGAGGGTTTGAGCAGTACTTC
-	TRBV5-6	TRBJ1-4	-	CASSGGGERATNEKLFF	TGTGCCAGCAGCGGTGGCGGGGAAAGGGCAACTAATGAAAAACTGTTTTTT
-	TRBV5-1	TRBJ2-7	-	CASSVAADVYEQYF	TGCGCCAGCAGCGTGGCGGCGGATGTCTACGAGCAGTACTTC
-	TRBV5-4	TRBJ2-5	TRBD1	CASSWDRQETQYF	TGTGCCAGCAGCTGGGACAGACAAGAGACCCAGTACTTC
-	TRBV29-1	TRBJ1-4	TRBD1	CSVPGQGDGEKLFF	TGCAGCGTCCCCGGGCAGGGGGATGGTGAAAAACTGTTTTTT
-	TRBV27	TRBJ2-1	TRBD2	CASSPLAAGVYNEQFF	TGTGCCAGCAGTCCGCTGGCAGCGGGAGTCTACAATGAGCAGTTCTTC
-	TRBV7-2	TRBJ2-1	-	CASSLETEYNEQFF	TGTGCCAGCAGCTTAGAGACAGAATACAATGAGCAGTTCTTC
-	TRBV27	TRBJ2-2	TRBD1	CASRGQGRNTGELFF	TGTGCCAGCAGGGGACAGGGGCGAAACACCGGGGAGCTGTTTTTT
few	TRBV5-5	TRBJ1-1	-	CASSLGQRNTEAFF	TGTGCCAGCAGCTTGGGACAGCGGAACACTGAAGCTTTCTTT
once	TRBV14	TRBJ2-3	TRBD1	CASSRGQGNLNTQYF	TGTGCCAGCAGCCGGGGACAGGGGAATTTGAATACGCAGTATTTT
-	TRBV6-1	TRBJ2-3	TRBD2	CASSERSSGAQDTQYF	TGTGCCAGCAGTGAACGGAGTAGCGGGGCGCAGGATACGCAGTATTTT